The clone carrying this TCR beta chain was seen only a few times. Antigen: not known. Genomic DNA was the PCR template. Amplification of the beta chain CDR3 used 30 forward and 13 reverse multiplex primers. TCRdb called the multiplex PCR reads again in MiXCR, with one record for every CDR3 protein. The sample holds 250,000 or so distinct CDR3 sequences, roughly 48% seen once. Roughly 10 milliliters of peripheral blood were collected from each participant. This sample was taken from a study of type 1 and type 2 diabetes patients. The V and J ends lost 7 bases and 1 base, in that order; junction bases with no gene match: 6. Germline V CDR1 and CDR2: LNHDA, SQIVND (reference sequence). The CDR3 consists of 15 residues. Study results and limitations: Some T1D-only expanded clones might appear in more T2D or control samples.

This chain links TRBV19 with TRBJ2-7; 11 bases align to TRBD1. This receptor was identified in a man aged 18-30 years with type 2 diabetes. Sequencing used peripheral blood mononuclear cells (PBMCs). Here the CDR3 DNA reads TGTGCCAGTACCTCCGGGACAGGGGGTTCCTACGAGCAGTACTTC. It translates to CASTSGTGGSYEQYF.